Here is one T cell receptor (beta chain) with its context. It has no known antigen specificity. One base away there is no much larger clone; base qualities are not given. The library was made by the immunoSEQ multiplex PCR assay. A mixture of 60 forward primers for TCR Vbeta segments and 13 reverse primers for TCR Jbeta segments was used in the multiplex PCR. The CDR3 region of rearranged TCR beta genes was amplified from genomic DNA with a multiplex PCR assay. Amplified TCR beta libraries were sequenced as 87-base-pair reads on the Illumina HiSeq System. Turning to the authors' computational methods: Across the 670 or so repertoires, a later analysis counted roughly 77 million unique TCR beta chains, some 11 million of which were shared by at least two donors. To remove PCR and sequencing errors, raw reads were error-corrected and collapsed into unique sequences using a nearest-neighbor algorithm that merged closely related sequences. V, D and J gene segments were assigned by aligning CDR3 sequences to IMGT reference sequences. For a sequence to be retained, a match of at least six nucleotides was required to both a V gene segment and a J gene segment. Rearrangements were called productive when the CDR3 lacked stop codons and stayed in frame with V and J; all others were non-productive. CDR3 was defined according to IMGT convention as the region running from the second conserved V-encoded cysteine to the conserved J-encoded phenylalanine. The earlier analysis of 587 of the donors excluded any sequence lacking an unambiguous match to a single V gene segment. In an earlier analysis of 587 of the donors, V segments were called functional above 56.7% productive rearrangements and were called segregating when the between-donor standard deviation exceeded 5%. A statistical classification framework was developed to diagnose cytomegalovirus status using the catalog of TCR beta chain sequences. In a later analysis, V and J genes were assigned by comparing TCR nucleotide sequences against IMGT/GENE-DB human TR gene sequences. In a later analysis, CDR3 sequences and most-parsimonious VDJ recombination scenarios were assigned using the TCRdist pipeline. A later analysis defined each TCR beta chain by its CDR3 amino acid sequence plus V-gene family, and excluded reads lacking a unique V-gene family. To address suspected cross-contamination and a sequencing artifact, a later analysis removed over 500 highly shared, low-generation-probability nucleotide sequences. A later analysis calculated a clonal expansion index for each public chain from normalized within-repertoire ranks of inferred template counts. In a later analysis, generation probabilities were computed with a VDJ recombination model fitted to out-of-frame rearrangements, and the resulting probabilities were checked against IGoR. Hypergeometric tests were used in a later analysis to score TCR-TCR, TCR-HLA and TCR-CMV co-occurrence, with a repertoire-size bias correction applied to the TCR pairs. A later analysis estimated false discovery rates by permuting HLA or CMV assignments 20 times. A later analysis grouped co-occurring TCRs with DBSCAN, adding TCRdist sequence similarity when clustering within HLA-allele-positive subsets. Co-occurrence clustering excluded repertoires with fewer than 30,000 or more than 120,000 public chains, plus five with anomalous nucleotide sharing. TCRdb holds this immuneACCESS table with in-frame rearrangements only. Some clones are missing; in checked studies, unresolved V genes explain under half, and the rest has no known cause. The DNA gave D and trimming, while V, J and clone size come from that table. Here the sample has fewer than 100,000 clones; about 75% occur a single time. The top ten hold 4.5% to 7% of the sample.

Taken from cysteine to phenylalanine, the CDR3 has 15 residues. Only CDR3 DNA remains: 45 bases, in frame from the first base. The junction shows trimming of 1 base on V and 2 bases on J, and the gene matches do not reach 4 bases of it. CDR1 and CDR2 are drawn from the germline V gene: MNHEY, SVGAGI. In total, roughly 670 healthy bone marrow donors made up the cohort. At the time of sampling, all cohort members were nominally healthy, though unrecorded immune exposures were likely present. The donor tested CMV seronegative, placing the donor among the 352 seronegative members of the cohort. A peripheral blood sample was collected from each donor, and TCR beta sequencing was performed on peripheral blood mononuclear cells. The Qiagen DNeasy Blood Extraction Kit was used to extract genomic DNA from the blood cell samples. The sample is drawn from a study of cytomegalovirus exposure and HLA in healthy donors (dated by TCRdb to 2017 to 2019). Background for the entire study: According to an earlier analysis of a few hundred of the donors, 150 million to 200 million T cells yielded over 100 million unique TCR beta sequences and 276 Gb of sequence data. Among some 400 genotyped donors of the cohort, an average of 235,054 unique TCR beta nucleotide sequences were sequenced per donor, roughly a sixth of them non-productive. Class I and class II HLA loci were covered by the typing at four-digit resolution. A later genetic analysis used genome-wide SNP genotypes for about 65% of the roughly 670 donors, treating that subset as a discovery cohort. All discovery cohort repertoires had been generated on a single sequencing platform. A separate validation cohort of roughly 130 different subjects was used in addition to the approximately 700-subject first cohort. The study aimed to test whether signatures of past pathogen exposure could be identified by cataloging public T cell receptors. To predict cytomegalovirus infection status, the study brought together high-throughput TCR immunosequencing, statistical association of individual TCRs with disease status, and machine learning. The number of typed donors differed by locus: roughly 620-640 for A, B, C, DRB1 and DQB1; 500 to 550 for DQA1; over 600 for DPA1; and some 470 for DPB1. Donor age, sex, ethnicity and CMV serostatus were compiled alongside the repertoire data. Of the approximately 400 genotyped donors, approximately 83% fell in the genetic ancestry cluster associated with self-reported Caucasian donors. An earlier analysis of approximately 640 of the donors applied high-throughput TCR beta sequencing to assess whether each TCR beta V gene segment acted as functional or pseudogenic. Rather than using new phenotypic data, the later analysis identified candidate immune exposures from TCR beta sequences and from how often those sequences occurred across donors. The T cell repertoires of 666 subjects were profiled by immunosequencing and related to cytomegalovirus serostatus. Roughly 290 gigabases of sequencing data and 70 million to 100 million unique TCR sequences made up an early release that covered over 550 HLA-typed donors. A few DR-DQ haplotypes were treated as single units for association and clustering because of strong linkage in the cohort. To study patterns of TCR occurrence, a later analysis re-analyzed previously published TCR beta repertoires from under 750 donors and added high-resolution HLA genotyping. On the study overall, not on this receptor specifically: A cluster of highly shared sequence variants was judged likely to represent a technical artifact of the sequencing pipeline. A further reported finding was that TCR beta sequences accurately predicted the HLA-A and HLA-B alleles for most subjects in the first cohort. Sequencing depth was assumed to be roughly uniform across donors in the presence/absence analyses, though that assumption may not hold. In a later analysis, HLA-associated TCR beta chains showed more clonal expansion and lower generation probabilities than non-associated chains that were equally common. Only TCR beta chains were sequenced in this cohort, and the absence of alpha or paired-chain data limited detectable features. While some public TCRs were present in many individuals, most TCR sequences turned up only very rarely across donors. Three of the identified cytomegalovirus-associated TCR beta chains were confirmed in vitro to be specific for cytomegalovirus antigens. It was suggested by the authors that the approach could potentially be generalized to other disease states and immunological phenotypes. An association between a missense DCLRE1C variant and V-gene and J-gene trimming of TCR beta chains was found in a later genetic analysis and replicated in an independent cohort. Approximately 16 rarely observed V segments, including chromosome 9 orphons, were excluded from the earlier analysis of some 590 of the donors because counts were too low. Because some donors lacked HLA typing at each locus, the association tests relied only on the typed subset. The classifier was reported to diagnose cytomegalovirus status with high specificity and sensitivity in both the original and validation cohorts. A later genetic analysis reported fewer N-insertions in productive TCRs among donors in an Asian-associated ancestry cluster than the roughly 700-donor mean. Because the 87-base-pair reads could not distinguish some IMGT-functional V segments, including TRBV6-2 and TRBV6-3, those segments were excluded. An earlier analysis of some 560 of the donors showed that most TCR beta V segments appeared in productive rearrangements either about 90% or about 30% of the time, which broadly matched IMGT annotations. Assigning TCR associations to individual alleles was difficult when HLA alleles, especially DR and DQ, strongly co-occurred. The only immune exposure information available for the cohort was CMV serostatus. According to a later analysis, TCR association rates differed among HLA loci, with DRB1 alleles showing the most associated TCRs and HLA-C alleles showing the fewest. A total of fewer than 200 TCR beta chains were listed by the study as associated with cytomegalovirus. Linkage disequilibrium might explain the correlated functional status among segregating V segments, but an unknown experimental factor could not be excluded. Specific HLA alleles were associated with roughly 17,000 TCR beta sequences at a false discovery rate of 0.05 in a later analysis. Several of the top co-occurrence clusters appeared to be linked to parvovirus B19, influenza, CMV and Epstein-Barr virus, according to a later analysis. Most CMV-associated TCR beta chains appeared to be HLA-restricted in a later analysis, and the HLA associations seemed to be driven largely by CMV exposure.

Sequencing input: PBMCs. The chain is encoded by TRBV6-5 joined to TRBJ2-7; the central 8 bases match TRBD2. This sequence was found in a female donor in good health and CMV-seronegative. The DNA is TGTGCCAGCAGTTACTTAGGACTAGCTCCCTACGAGCAGTACTTC. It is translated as CASSYLGLAPYEQYF.